Listed here is a single T cell receptor (beta chain). Antigen: not known. The trim removed 6 bases at V and 0 bases at J, leaving 6 bases unmatched. This CDR3 contains 15 residues. Germline assignment: CDR1 MNHEY and CDR2 SVGAGI. This specimen comes from a study of cytomegalovirus exposure and HLA in healthy donors. Findings and caveats of the study: A later analysis, which compared TCR beta chains of equal frequency, found the HLA-associated ones more clonally expanded.

PCR amplification relied on 60 Vbeta primers (plus 13 Jbeta primers). Libraries were prepared by immunoSEQ multiplex PCR; TCRdb keeps only in-frame clonotypes and omits some of them. The data contain 120,000 or so clones, more than 80% of them singletons. This clonotype was obtained from a man in his forties in good health and CMV-seronegative. This chain joins TRBV6-5 and TRBJ2-7, with 9 bases matching TRBD2. Sequencing input: PBMCs. The CDR3 DNA is TGTGCCAGCAGCCCCGGGACTAGCCTCTCCTACGAGCAGTACTTC. Amino acid sequence: CASSPGTSLSYEQYF.